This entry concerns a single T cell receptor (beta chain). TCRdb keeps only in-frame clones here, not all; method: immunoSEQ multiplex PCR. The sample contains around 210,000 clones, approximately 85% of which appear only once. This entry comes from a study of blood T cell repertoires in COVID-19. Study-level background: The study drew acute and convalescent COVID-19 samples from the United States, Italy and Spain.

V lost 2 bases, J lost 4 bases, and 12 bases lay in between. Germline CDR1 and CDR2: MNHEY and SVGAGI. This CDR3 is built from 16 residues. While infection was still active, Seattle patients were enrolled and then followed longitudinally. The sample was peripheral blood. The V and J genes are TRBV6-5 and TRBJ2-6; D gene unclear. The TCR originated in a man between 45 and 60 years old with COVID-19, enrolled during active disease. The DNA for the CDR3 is TGTGCCAGCAGTTACCGGGTCCTTTCGGGGGCCAACGTCCTGACTTTC. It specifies CASSYRVLSGANVLTF.